This note documents a single T cell receptor (beta chain) sequence. The data belong to a study of blood T cell repertoires in COVID-19. Germline V gene sequence: CDR1 MDHEN, CDR2 SYDVKM. Trimming removed 6 bases from V and 5 bases from J, with 9 bases in between. The CDR3 is 12 residues long. Sequencing used immunoSEQ multiplex PCR; TCRdb keeps in-frame clones, though not all of them. The data show around 70,000 clones, around 90% seen once. Sequences were obtained from peripheral blood. J is TRBJ2-3 and V is TRBV28; D gene unclear. This clonotype was obtained from a human donor in a cohort sampled during active COVID-19. The CDR3 DNA follows: TGTGCCAGCAGCCCGAGAGGAGATACGCAGTATTTT. Translated: CASSPRGDTQYF.